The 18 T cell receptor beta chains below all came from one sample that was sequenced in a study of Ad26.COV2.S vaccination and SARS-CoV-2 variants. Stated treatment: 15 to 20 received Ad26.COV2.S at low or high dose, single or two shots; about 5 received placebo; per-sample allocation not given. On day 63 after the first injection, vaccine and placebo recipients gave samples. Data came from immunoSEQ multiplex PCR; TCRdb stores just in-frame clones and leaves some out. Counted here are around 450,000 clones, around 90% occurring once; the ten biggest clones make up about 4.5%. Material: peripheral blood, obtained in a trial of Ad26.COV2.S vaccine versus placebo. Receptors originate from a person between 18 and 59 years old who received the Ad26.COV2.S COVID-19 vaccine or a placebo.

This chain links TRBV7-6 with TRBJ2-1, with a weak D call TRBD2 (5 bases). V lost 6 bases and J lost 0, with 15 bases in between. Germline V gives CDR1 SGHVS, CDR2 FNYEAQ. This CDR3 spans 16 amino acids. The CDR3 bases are TGTGCCAGCAGGTCGGTGGAGGACTCCTCCTACAATGAGCAGTTCTTC. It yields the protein CASRSVEDSSYNEQFF. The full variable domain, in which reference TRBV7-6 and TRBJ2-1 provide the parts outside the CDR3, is GAGVSQSPRYKVTKRGQDVALRCDPISGHVSLYWYRQALGQGPEFLTYFNYEAQQDKSGLPNDRFSAERPEGSISTLTIQRTEQRDSAMYRCASRSVEDSSYNEQFFGPGTRLTVL.

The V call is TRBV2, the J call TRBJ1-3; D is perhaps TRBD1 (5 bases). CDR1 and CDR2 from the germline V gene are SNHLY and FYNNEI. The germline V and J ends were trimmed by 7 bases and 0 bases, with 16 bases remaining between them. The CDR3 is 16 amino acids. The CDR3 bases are TGTGCCAGCAATGGTTTCGCAGGGTTCTCTGGAAACACCATATATTTT. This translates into CASNGFAGFSGNTIYF.

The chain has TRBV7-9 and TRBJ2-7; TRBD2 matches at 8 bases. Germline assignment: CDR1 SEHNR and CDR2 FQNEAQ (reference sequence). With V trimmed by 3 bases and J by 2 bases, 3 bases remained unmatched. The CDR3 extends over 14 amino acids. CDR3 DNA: TGTGCCAGCAGCTTGAGCGGGAGTACCTACGAGCAGTACTTC. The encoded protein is CASSLSGSTYEQYF.

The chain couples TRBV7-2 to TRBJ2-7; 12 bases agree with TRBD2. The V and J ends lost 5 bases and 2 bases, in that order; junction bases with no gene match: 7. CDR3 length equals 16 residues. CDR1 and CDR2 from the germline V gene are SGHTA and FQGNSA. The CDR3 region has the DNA TGTGCCAGCAGCGCTCGGACTAGCGGGACTCCCTACGAGCAGTACTTC. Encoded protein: CASSARTSGTPYEQYF.

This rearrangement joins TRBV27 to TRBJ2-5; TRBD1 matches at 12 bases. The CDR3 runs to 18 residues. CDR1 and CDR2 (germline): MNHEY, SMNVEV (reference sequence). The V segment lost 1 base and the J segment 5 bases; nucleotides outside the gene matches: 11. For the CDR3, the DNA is TGTGCCAGCAGTTTATACGGGAACCGGGACAGGGGGCCGGAGACCCAGTACTTC. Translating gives CASSLYGNRDRGPETQYF.

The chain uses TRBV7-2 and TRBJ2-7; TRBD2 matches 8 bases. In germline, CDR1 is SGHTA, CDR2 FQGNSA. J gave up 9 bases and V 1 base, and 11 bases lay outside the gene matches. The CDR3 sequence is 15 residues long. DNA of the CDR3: TGTGCCAGCAGCTTAGGACCGGGAGGGGCTTCGGTGCAGTACTTC. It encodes CASSLGPGGASVQYF.

The CDR3 sequence: CASSPRTGANVLTF. The CDR3 bases are TGTGCCAGCAGCCCTAGAACGGGGGCCAACGTCCTGACTTTC. V is TRBV7-3 and J is TRBJ2-6; D remains ambiguous. The CDR3 has 14 amino acids. Trimming pared 5 bases from V and 4 bases from J, leaving 9 bases between. Germline lookup yields CDR1 SGHTA and CDR2 FQGTGA. Based on the CDR3 plus reference TRBV7-3 and TRBJ2-6, the full variable domain is GAGVSQTPSNKVTEKGKYVELRCDPISGHTALYWYRQSLGQGPEFLIYFQGTGAADDSGLPNDRFFAVRPEGSVSTLKIQRTERGDSAVYLCASSPRTGANVLTFGAGSRLTVL.

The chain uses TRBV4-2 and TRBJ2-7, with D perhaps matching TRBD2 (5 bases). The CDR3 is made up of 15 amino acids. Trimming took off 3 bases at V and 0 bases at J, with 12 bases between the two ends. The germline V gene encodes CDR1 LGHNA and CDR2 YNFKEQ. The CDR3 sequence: CASSQVRLSSYEQYF. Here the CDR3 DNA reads TGTGCCAGCAGCCAGGTCCGACTATCCTCCTACGAGCAGTACTTC.

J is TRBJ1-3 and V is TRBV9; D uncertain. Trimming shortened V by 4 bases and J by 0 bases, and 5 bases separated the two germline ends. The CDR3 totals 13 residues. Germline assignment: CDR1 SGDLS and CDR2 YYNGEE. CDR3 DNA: TGTGCCAGCAGCTTTCGCTCTGGAAACACCATATATTTT. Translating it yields CASSFRSGNTIYF.

The CDR3 bases are TGTGCCAGCAGCGGGAGGGGATATGTAGATACGCAGTATTTT. Translated: CASSGRGYVDTQYF. The chain links TRBV6-5 to TRBJ2-3, with 8 bases fitting TRBD2. Trimming took 6 bases from V and 5 from J; bases not matched to a gene: 7. This CDR3 region has 14 residues. Germline lookup yields CDR1 MNHEY and CDR2 SVGAGI.

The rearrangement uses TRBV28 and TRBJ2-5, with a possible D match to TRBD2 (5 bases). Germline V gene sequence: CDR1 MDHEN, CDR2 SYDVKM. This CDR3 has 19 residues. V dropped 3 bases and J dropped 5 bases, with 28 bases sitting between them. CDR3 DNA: TGTGCCAGCAGTTTGGGCCTTTCTGGCCACGAAAAACGCGGGGAGACCCAGTACTTC. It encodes CASSLGLSGHEKRGETQYF.

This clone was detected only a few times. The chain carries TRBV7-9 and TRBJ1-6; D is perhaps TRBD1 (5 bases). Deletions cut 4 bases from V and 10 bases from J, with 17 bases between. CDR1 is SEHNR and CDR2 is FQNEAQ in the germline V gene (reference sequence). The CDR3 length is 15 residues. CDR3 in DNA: TGTGCCAGCAGCTCAAGACTCGGGGACGTATCACCCCTCCACTTT. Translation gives CASSSRLGDVSPLHF.

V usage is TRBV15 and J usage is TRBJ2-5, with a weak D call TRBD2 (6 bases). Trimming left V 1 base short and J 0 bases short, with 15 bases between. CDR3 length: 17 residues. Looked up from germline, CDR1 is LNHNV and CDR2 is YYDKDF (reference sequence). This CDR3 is CATSRAARGGYQETQYF. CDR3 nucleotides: TGTGCCACCAGCAGAGCGGCGCGGGGTGGGTACCAAGAGACCCAGTACTTC.

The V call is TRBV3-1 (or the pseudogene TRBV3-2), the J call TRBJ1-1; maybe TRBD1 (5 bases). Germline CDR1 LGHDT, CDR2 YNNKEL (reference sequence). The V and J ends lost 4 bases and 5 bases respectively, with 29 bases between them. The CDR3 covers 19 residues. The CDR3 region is CASSLNTGLGRDPRTEAFF. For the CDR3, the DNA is TGTGCCAGCAGCCTAAACACCGGGTTGGGAAGGGACCCACGGACTGAAGCTTTCTTT.

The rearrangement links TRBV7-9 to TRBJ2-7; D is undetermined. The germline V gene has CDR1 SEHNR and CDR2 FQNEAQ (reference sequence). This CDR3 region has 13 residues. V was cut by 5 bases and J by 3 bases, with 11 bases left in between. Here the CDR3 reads CASSPPTFYEQYF. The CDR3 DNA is TGTGCCAGCAGCCCACCCACCTTCTACGAGCAGTACTTC.

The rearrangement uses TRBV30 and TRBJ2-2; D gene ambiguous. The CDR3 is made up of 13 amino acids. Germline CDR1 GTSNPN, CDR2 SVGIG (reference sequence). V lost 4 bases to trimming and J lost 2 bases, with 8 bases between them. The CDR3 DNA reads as TGTGCCTGGACAGGCCCCAACACCGGGGAGCTGTTTTTT. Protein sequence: CAWTGPNTGELFF.

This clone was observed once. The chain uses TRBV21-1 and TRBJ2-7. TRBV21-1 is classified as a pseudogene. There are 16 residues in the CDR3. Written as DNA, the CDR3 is TGTGCCAGCAGCAAAGTTAGGGTACCGGGCTACTACGAGCAGTACTTC. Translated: CASSKVRVPGYYEQYF.

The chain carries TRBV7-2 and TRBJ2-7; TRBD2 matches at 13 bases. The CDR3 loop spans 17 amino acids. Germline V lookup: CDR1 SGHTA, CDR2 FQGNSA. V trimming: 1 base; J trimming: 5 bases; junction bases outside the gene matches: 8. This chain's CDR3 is CASSLVGTSGILDEQYF. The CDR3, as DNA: TGTGCCAGCAGCTTAGTCGGGACTAGCGGGATCTTGGACGAGCAGTACTTC.